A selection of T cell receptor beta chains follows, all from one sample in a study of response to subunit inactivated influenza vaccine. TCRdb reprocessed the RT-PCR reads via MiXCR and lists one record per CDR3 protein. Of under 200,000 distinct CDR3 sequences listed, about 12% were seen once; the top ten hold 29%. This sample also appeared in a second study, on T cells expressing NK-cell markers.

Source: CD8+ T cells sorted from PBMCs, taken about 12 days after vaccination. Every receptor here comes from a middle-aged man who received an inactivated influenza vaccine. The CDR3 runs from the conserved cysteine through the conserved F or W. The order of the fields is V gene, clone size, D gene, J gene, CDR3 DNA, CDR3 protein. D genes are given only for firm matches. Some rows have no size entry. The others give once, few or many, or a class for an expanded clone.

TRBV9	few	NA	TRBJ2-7	TGTGCCAGCAGCGAAATGACCGGCGCCTACGAGCAGTACTTC	CASSEMTGAYEQYF
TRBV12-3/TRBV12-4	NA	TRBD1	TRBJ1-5	TGTGCCAGCAGTTTAGGGCCAGGGGGCGGCAATCAGCCCCAGCATTTT	CASSLGPGGGNQPQHF
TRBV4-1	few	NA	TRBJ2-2	TGCGCCAGCATGCAGGGATTGAACACCGGGGAGCTGTTTTTT	CASMQGLNTGELFF
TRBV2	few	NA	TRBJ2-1	TGTGCCAGCAGCCTCAGGGGTAGGGGAAATGAGCAGTTCTTC	CASSLRGRGNEQFF
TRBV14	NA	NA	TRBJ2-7	TGTGCCAGCAGCCTACTCGGTTTAGGCCCCGCAGACCTTCAGCAGTACTTC	CASSLLGLGPADLQQYF
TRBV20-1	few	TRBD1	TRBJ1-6	TGCAGTGCTAGAGATCCGGGACAGGGGGATTTACCCCTCCACTTT	CSARDPGQGDLPLHF
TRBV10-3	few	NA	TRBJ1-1	TGTGCCATCAGTGATGGGGGGACGGGGCGAGACGGTGAAGCTTTCTTT	CAISDGGTGRDGEAFF
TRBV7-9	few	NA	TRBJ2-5	TGTGCCAGTGAACCTTGGGGAGAAGAGACCCAGTACTTC	CASEPWGEETQYF
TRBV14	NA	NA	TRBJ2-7	TGTGCCAGCAGCCCCGGTATAGACCCCTACGAGCAGTACTTC	CASSPGIDPYEQYF
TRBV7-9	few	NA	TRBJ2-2	TGTGCCAGCAGCTTAGTCTTACCGGGGTCCGGGGAGCTGTTTTTT	CASSLVLPGSGELFF
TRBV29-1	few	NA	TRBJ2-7	TGCAGCGTTGTAGGCTTAGGCTACGAGCAGTACTTC	CSVVGLGYEQYF
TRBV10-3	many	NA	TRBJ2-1	TGTGCCATCAGTGAGTCAGATAGTGCGGATGAGCAGTTCTTC	CAISESDSADEQFF
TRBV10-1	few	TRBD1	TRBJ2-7	TGCGCCAGTGGAGTGCGGACAGGGCATTTCCACGAGCAGTACTTC	CASGVRTGHFHEQYF
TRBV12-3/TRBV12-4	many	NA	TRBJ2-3	TGTGCCAGCACCGCCTGGGGGGGCGTAGATACGCAGTATTTT	CASTAWGGVDTQYF
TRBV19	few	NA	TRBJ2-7	TGTGCCAGTAGTATCTTAATCCGCAGTGGAGCCCTCTACGAGCAGTACTTC	CASSILIRSGALYEQYF
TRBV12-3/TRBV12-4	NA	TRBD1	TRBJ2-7	TGTGCCAGCGGCCAAACAGGGGGCTGGTACGAGCAGTACTTC	CASGQTGGWYEQYF
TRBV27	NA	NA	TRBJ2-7	TGTGCCAGCAGCACCCGTCGGGGGCTCTCCTACGAGCAGTACTTC	CASSTRRGLSYEQYF
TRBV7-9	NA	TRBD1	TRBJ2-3	TGTGCCAGCAGTTCCTTTACCGGGACAGGGAAGGGGGATACGCAGTATTTT	CASSSFTGTGKGDTQYF
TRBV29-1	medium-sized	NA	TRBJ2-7	TGCAGCGCCGAGACAGACTACACCTACGAGCAGTACTTC	CSAETDYTYEQYF
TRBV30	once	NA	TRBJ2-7	TGTGCCTGCCTGTGGAGCTACGAGCAGTACTTC	CACLWSYEQYF
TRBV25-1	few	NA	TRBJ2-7	TGTGCCAGCAGTGATTCGAATCGCTACGAGCAGTACTTC	CASSDSNRYEQYF
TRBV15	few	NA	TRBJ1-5	TGTGCCACCAGCAGCGGGGAAAGCAATCAGCCCCAGCATTTT	CATSSGESNQPQHF
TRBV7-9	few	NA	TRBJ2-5	TGTGCCAGCAGTCCGGGACACCTGGGAGAGACCCAGTACTTC	CASSPGHLGETQYF
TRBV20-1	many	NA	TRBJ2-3	TGCAGTTCAACAGATACGCAGTATTTT	CSSTDTQYF
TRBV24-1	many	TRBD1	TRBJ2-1	TGTGCCACCAGTGACTCCGGGACAGGGGTCTACAATGAGCAGTTCTTC	CATSDSGTGVYNEQFF
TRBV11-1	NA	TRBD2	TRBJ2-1	TGTGCCAGCAGCTTAAAACTAGCGGGAGGGCCCAATTACGACAATGAGCAGTTCTTC	CASSLKLAGGPNYDNEQFF
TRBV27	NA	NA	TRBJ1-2	TGTGCCAGCAGTTCCCCGGGACGGAACTATGGCTACACCTTC	CASSSPGRNYGYTF
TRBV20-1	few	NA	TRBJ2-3	TGCAGTGCTAGGGGGAGTAGCGTCGGAATAGATACGCAGTATTTT	CSARGSSVGIDTQYF
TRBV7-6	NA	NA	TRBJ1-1	TGTGCCATCAGCTCGCCTAACACTGAAGCTTTCTTT	CAISSPNTEAFF
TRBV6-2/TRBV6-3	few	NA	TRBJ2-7	TGTGCCAGCAGTTTCGGCTTGTACGAGCAGTACTTC	CASSFGLYEQYF